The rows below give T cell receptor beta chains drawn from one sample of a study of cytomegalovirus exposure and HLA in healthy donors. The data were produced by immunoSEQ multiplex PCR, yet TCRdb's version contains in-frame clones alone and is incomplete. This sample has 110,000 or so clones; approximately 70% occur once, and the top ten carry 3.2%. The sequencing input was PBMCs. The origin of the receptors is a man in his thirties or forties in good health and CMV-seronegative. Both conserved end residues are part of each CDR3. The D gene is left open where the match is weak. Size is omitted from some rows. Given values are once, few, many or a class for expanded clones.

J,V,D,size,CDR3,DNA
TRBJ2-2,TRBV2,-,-,CAHRTGGELFF,TGTGCCCACCGAACGGGGGGGGAGCTGTTTTTT
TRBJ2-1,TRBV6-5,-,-,CASSYTGDSYNEQFF,TGTGCCAGCAGTTATACGGGGGACTCGTACAATGAGCAGTTCTTC
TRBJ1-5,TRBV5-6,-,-,CASSLWTAGYVSNQPQHF,TGTGCCAGCAGCTTGTGGACAGCCGGATACGTTAGCAATCAGCCCCAGCATTTT
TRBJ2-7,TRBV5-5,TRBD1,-,CASSFGTERYEQYF,TGTGCCAGCAGCTTCGGGACAGAAAGGTACGAGCAGTACTTC
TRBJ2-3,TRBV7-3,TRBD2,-,CASSPSGQTDTQYF,TGTGCCAGCAGCCCTAGCGGGCAGACAGATACGCAGTATTTT
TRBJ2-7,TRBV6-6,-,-,CASNAGSYEQYF,TGTGCCAGCAATGCCGGGTCCTACGAGCAGTACTTC
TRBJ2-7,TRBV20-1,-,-,CSAVGQYEQYF,TGCAGTGCCGTAGGACAGTACGAGCAGTACTTC
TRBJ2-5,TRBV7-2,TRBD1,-,CASSLSQGATQTQYF,TGTGCCAGCAGCTTATCCCAGGGGGCGACGCAGACCCAGTACTTC
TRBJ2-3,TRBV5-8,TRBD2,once,CASSSSGRATDTQYF,TGTGCCAGCAGCTCTAGCGGGAGGGCCACAGATACGCAGTATTTT
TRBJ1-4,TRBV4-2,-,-,CASSQDTAFNEKLFF,TGTGCCAGCAGCCAAGATACTGCGTTTAATGAAAAACTGTTTTTT
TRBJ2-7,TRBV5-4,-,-,CASSFRTVLDYEQYF,TGTGCCAGCAGCTTCCGGACAGTCCTCGATTACGAGCAGTACTTC
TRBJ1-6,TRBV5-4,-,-,CASSLERGSPLHF,TGTGCCAGCAGCTTGGAGCGAGGATCACCCCTCCACTTT
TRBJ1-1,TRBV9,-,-,CASSVSEDTEAFF,TGTGCCAGCAGCGTATCAGAAGACACTGAAGCTTTCTTT
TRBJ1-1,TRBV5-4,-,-,CASSSAGGPNTEAFF,TGTGCCAGCAGCTCGGCGGGGGGGCCGAACACTGAAGCTTTCTTT
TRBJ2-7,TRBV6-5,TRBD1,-,CASSLRTGGYEQYF,TGTGCCAGCAGTCTTCGGACAGGGGGCTACGAGCAGTACTTC
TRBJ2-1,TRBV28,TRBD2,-,CASSFPKSGSSYNEQFF,TGTGCCAGCAGTTTCCCTAAAAGCGGGAGCTCCTACAATGAGCAGTTCTTC
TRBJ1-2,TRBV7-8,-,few,CASSRGEDYGYTF,TGTGCCAGCAGCCGGGGGGAGGACTATGGCTACACCTTC
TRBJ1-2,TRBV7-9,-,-,CSSSLAGAGYTF,TGTTCCAGCAGCTTAGCAGGGGCTGGCTACACCTTC
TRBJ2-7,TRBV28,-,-,CASTPQGTGEQYF,TGTGCCAGCACCCCCCAGGGAACGGGCGAGCAGTACTTC
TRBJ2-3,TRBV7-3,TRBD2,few,CASSPGGTTDTQYF,TGTGCCAGCAGCCCGGGAGGGACCACAGATACGCAGTATTTT
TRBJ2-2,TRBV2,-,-,CASSENRERTGELFF,TGTGCCAGCAGTGAGAACAGGGAGCGCACCGGGGAGCTGTTTTTT
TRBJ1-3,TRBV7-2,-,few,CASSLVGGGSGNTIYF,TGTGCCAGCAGCTTAGTGGGGGGGGGCTCTGGAAACACCATATATTTT
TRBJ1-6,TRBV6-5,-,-,CASSYDRKSPLHF,TGTGCCAGCAGTTACGACAGAAAATCACCCCTCCACTTT
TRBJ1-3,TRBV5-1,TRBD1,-,CASSPGTGSGNTIYF,TGCGCCAGCAGCCCCGGGACAGGCTCCGGAAACACCATATATTTT
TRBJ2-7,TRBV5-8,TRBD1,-,CASRLPGQGVSYEQYF,TGTGCCAGCAGACTCCCCGGACAGGGGGTATCCTACGAGCAGTACTTC
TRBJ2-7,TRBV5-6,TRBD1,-,CASSGDRFVTYEQYF,TGTGCCAGCAGCGGGGACAGGTTCGTCACCTACGAGCAGTACTTC
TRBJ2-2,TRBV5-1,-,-,CASSLAGGQGSITGELFF,TGCGCCAGCAGCTTGGCCGGTGGGCAGGGGTCCATCACCGGGGAGCTGTTTTTT
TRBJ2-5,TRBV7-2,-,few,CASSFTGPGAETQYF,TGTGCCAGCAGCTTCACGGGCCCTGGGGCCGAGACCCAGTACTTC
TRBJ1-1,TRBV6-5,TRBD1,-,CASSPQGKGNTEAFF,TGTGCCAGCAGTCCACAGGGGAAGGGGAACACTGAAGCTTTCTTT
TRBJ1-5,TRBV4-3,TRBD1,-,CASSQGDRANQPQHF,TGCGCCAGCAGCCAAGGTGACAGGGCGAATCAGCCCCAGCATTTT
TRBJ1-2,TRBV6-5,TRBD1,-,CASSTRGQAVYGYTF,TGTGCCAGCAGCACCCGCGGACAGGCCGTCTATGGCTACACCTTC
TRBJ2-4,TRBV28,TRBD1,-,CASSLGRTGGKNIQYF,TGTGCCAGCAGTTTAGGCCGGACAGGGGGCAAAAACATTCAGTACTTC
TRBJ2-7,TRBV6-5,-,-,CASTTQGGRSYEQYF,TGTGCCAGCACCACACAAGGGGGTAGGTCCTACGAGCAGTACTTC
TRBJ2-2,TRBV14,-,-,CASSQFSSSTGELFF,TGTGCCAGCAGCCAATTTTCTTCGTCCACCGGGGAGCTGTTTTTT
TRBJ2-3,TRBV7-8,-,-,CASSSTLGDTQYF,TGTGCCAGCAGCTCGACCCTAGGAGATACGCAGTATTTT
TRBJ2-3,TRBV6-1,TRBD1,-,CASRIDRGSTDTQYF,TGTGCCAGCAGGATAGACAGGGGGAGCACAGATACGCAGTATTTT
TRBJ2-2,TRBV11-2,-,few,CASSRETGTPGELFF,TGTGCCAGCAGCCGAGAAACGGGGACTCCCGGGGAGCTGTTTTTT
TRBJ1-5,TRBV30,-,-,CAWSPDSLSNQPQHF,TGTGCCTGGAGTCCGGACAGCCTTAGCAATCAGCCCCAGCATTTT
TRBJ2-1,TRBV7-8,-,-,CASSLVGGTYNEQFF,TGTGCCAGCAGCTTAGTGGGGGGAACCTACAATGAGCAGTTCTTC
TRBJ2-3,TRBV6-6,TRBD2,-,CASTLAGGTDTQYF,TGTGCCAGCACCCTAGCGGGGGGCACAGATACGCAGTATTTT
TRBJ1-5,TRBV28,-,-,CASSPRNQPQHF,TGTGCCAGCAGCCCCCGTAATCAGCCCCAGCATTTT
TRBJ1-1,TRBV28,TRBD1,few,CASRVRGLWAEAFF,TGTGCCAGCAGAGTCAGGGGGCTCTGGGCTGAAGCTTTCTTT
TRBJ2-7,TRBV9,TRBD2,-,CASSSLGTTYEQYF,TGTGCCAGCAGCTCGTTAGGGACTACTTACGAGCAGTACTTC
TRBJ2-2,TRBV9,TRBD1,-,CASSVAPGQGETGELFF,TGTGCCAGCAGCGTAGCTCCAGGACAGGGAGAAACCGGGGAGCTGTTTTTT
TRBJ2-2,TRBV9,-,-,CASSVGSSDNTGELFF,TGTGCCAGCAGCGTAGGGAGTTCCGACAACACCGGGGAGCTGTTTTTT
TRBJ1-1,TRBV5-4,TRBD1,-,CASEGQDTEAFF,TGTGCCAGCGAGGGACAGGACACTGAAGCTTTCTTT
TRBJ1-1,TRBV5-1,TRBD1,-,CASSMHRGQDTEAFF,TGCGCCAGCAGCATGCACAGGGGGCAGGACACTGAAGCTTTCTTT
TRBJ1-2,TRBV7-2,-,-,CASSLQQGHGYTF,TGTGCCAGCAGCTTACAGCAGGGCCATGGCTACACCTTC
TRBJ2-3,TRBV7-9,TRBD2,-,CASLASGTPTDTQYF,TGTGCCAGCTTGGCTAGCGGGACCCCCACAGATACGCAGTATTTT
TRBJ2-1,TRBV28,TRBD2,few,CASSSPGLAVRNEQFF,TGTGCCAGCAGTTCGCCAGGACTAGCGGTCCGCAATGAGCAGTTCTTC